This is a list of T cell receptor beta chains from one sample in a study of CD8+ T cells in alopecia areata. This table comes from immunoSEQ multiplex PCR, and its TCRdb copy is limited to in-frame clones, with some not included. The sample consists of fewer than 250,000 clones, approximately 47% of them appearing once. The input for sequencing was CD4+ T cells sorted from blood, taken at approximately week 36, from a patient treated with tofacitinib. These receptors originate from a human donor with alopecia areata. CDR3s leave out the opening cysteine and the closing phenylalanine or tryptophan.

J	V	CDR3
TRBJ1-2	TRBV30	AWSDRDGYT
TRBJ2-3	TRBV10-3	AISESDRGARDTQY
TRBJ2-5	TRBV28	ASSTQETQY
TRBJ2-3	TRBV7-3	ASSQSPGTRDTQY
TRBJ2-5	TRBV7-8	ASSFGGETQY
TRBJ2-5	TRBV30	AWALATTRTQY
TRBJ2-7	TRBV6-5	ASSWDWSYEQY
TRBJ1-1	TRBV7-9	ASSRTGNTEAF
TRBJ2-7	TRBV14	ASSTGLEQY
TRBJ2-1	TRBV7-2	ASSATGVGRQF
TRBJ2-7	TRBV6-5	ASSSSARPTYEQY
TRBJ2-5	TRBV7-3	ASSLGPQETQY
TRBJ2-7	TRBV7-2	ASSWPESSYEQY
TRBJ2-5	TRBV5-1	ASSLNSQGTQETQY
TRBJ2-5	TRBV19	ASRPGGSQETQY
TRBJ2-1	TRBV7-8	ASSPLATGYNEQF
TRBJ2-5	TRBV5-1	ASSPGLAETQY
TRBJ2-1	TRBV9	ASSVGSSGADEQF
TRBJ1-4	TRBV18	ASSPDMGEKLF
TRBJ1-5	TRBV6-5	ASSYSTNQPQH
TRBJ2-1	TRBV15	ATRLAGGLNEQF
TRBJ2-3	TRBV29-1	SPDLGDAQY
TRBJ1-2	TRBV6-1	ASSELGREGGYT
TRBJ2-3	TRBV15	ATSRLQGAADTQY
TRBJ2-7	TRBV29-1	SVYLGGSRYEQY
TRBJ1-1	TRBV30	ASDRGQNTEAF
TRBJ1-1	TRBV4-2	ASSQAVGSTEAF
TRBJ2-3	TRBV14	ASSRNLGTDTQY
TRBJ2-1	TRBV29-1	SGRSLATGHNEQF
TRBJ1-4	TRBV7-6	ASSLSVGQGGSEKLF
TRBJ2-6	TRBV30	AWDGQAKGANVLT
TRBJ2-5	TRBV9	ASSVFLARTSGGQETQY
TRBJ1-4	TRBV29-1	SVQQGLPELF
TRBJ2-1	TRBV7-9	ASSAGLRGQDEQF
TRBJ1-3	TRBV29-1	SVGDTGNTIY
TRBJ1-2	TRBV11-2	ASSVEVWGSGYT
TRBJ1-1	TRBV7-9	ASSLQGRTEAF
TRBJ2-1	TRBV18	ASSDLAGGPNEQF